This T cell receptor beta chain was documented in a study of blood T cell repertoires in COVID-19. V lost 4 bases, J lost 4 bases, and 9 bases stayed unmatched. Germline-derived CDR1 and CDR2 are SGDLS and YYNGEE. The CDR3 spans 15 residues. Measured with immunoSEQ multiplex PCR; TCRdb has only the in-frame clones, and not every one. The data contain 120,000 to 150,000 clones, around four fifths of them singletons. The TCR was taken from a woman between 40 and 55 years old with active or convalescent COVID-19. Sequenced: peripheral blood. V usage is TRBV9 and J usage is TRBJ2-7, with 9 bases fitting TRBD1. In DNA form, the CDR3 reads TGTGCCAGCAGCCTAGGGACAGGGCCGCAATACGAGCAGTACTTC. Protein: CASSLGTGPQYEQYF.